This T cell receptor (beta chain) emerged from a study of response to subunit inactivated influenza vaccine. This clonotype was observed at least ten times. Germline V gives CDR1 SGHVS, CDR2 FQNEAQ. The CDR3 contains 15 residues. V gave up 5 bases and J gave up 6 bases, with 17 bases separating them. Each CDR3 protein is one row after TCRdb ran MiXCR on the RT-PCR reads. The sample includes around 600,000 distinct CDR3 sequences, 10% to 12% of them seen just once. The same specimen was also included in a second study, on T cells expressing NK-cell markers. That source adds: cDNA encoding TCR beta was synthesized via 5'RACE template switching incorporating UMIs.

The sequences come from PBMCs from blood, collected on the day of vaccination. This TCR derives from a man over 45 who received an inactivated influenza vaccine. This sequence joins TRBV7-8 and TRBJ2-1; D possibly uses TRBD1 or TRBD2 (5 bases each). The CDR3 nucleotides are TGTGCCAGCAGCCCGTTTTCGGGGCCACGCAATGAGCAGTTCTTC. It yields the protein CASSPFSGPRNEQFF. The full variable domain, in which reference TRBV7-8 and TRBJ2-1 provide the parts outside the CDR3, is GAGVSQSPRYKVAKRGQDVALRCDPISGHVSLFWYQQALGQGPEFLTYFQNEAQLDKSGLPSDRFFAERPEGSVSTLKIQRTQQEDSAVYLCASSPFSGPRNEQFFGPGTRLTVL.